This T cell receptor (beta chain) was found in a study of regulatory T cells in long-lasting Graves disease (dated by TCRdb to about 2021). For context, the study as a whole: Antithyroid drugs had been taken for less than 3 months by newly diagnosed Graves' disease patients. Persistent Graves' disease patients were compared with newly diagnosed Graves' disease patients by peripheral blood TCR sequencing and RNA sequencing. The study was registered as a clinical trial and conducted in China. TCR sequencing covered some 13 persistent and some 20 newly diagnosed Graves' disease patients, some 33 samples in total. Study-wide findings and limitations: Only the TCR beta chain was sequenced and analyzed. The study examined only peripheral blood because the primary lesion, thyroid tissue, could not be accessed. The small sample size was acknowledged by the authors as a limitation that may reduce accuracy. Persistent disease showed preferential use of TRBV28, TRBJ1-2 and TRBJ2-5, whereas newly diagnosed disease favored TRBV20-1 and TRBJ2-1. More public clonotypes were shared among persistent patients (2,741) than among newly diagnosed patients (966). Persistent Graves' disease patients showed lower TCR Shannon entropy and fewer highly expanded clones than newly diagnosed patients, suggesting clonal expansion.

The library was built by means of multiplex PCR. Instrument on record: Illumina HiSeq 4000. To build TCR beta libraries, CDR3 regions were amplified by Arm-PCR using iRepertoire HTBI primers. Before sequencing, the PCR products went through gel purification. The study's own analysis went as follows. Gene usage analysis of CDR3 amino acid clonotypes relied on the 60 or so TRBV and about 13 TRBJ segments identified across samples. COPE and FqMerger were used to merge filtered high-quality paired reads into contigs. BLAST was used to align contigs to IMGT TRBV, TRBD and TRBJ reference genes, with CDR3 defined following IMGT. Highly expanded clones were defined as clonotypes with a frequency above 0.1%. Repertoire diversity was measured by Shannon entropy, and V-J evenness by the Gini coefficient. Clonotypes shared by more than one individual were considered public. TCRdb reanalyzed the raw reads on its own, using fastp at Q25 for trimming and MiXCR for clone calling, and kept in-frame beta chains. One record per CDR3 amino acid sequence lists the most common genes and DNA. TCRdb's processing, not the study's, gives the V and J calls here. The sample table shows some 250,000 distinct CDR3 sequences, and around 20% are seen once. Roughly 13% of the sample is held by the ten biggest clonotypes.

Sequences MNHEY (CDR1) and SVGEGT (CDR2) are obtained from the germline V gene. The CDR3, cysteine through phenylalanine, is 15 amino acids long. CDR3 DNA is the only sequence kept; it has 45 bases, read in frame from the first base. V loses 6 bases of germline sequence and J loses 7 bases, and the interval between the two ends is 21 bases. A word on this clonotype: Which antigen it targets is not known. Base-call qualities are not available, and no considerably larger clone is one nucleotide away.

The time point label on this specimen signifies: newly diagnosed GD, antithyroid drugs for less than 3 months. For both TCR sequencing and RNA sequencing, RNA was extracted from PBMCs using TRIzol. The diagnosis of Graves' disease followed American Thyroid Association guidelines. The patients came from an endocrinology department in Xi'an, China. Each patient gave roughly 10 milliliters of peripheral blood, collected in an EDTA anticoagulant tube. Ficoll Paque Plus density gradient separation was used to isolate PBMCs, and no additional T cell sorting was done. RNA quality was checked with an Agilent 2100 Bioanalyzer and agarose gel, and concentration with a NanoDrop 2000.

The chain is made from TRBV6-2 or TRBV6-3 and TRBJ2-5; tentative D gene TRBD1, with 6 bases matching. This sequence was found in a female donor with Graves disease. The specimen comprised peripheral blood mononuclear cells (PBMCs), sampled at new diagnosis, from a patient treated with antithyroid drugs. CDR3 protein: CASRASGQLVGTQYF. The DNA sequence is given as TGTGCCAGCAGGGCCTCTGGACAGCTCGTCGGGACCCAGTACTTC.